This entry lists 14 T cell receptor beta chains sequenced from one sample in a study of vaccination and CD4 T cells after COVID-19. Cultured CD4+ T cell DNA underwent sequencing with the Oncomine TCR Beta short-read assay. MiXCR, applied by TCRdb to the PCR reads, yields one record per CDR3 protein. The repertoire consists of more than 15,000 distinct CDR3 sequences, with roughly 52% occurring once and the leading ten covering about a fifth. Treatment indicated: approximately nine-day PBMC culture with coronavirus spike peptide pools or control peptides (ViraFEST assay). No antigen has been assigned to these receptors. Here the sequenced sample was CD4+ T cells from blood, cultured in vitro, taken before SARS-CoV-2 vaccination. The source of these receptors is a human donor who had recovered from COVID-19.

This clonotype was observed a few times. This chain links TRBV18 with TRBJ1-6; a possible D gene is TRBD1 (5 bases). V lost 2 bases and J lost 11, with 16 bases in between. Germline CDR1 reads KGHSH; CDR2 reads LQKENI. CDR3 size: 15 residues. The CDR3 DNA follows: TGTGCCAGCTCACCAGGGTCGAGGGGTTTCGCACCCCTCCACTTT. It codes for CASSPGSRGFAPLHF.

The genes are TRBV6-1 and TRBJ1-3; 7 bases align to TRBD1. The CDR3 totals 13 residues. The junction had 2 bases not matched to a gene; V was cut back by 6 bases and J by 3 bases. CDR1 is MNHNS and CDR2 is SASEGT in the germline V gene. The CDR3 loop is CASSGQVGNTIYF. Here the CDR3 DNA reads TGTGCCAGCAGCGGACAGGTTGGAAACACCATATATTTT.

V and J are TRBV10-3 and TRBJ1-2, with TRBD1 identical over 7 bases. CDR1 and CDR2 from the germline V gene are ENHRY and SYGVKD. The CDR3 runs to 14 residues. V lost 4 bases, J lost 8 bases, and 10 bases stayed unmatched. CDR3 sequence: CAISVDRALEGYTF. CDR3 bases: TGTGCCATCAGTGTAGACAGGGCTCTGGAGGGCTACACCTTC.

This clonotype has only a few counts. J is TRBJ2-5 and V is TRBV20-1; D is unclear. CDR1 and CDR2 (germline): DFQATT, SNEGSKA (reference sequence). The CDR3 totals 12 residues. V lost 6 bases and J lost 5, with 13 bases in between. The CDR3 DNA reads TGCAGTGCCGCACTGAACGGGGAGACCCAGTACTTC. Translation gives CSAALNGETQYF.

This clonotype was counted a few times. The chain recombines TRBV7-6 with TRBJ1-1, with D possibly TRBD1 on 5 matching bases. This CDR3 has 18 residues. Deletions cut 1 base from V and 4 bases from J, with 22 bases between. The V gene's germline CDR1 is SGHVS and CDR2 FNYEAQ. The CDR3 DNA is TGTGCCAGCAGCTTAGGGAGCGGGGAGGGGTGGTTGGTCACTGAAGCTTTCTTT. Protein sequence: CASSLGSGEGWLVTEAFF.

This chain's CDR3 is CASSYSARPGTEAFF. CDR3 DNA: TGTGCCAGCAGTTACTCTGCCCGACCGGGCACTGAAGCTTTCTTT. V and J are TRBV6-2 or TRBV6-3 and TRBJ1-1; D call uncertain. The V gene's germline CDR1 is MNHEY and CDR2 SVGEGT. The CDR3 sequence is 15 residues long. Trimming pared 0 bases from V and 4 bases from J, leaving 12 bases between.

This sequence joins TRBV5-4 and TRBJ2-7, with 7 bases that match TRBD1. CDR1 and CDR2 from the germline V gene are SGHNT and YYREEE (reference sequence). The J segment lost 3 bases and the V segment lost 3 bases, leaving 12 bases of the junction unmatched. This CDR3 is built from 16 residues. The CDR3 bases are TGTGCCAGCAGCTCCAACAGGGGAAGGCTCCTCTACGAGCAGTACTTC. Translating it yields CASSSNRGRLLYEQYF.

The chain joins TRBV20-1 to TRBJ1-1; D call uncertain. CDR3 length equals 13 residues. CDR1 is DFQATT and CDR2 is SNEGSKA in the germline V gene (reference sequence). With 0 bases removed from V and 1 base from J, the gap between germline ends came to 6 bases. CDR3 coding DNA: TGCAGTGCTAGAGATCTTAAGAACACTGAAGCTTTCTTT. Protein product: CSARDLKNTEAFF.

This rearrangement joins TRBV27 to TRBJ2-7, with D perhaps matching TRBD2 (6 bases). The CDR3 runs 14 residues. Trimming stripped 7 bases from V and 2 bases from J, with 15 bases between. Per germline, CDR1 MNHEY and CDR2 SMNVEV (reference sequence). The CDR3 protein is CASKPGLGTYEQYF. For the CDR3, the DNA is TGTGCCAGCAAACCGGGACTCGGAACCTACGAGCAGTACTTC.

The CDR3 nucleotides read TGTGCCAGCAGTTCCCCCGGCAGCAGCCCCTACAATGAGCAGTTCTTC. Translation gives CASSSPGSSPYNEQFF. J is TRBJ2-1 and V is TRBV6-5; D is uncertain. This CDR3 contains 16 residues. Trimming stripped 4 bases from V and 2 bases from J, with 15 bases between. The germline V gene encodes CDR1 MNHEY and CDR2 SVGAGI.

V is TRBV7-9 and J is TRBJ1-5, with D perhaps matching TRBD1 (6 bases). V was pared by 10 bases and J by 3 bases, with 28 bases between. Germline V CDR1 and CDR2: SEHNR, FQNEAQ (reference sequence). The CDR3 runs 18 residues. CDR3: CATLLRGPLLIDNQPQHF. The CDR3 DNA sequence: TGTGCCACCCTACTCAGGGGCCCCTTGCTTATCGACAATCAGCCCCAGCATTTT. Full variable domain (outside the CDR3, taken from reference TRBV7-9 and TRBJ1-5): DTGVSQNPRHKITKRGQNVTFRCDPISEHNRLYWYRQTLGQGPEFLTYFQNEAQLEKSRLLSDRFSAERPKGSFSTLEIQRTEQGDSAMYLCATLLRGPLLIDNQPQHFGDGTRLSIL.

This CDR3 is CASGETSNYGYTF. CDR3 nucleotide sequence: TGTGCCAGCGGGGAGACATCTAACTATGGCTACACCTTC. The chain employs TRBV11-2 and TRBJ1-2; D unclear. Germline values: CDR1 SGHAT, CDR2 FQNNGV. V lost 8 bases to trimming and J lost 0 bases, with 10 bases between them. The CDR3 extends over 13 amino acids.

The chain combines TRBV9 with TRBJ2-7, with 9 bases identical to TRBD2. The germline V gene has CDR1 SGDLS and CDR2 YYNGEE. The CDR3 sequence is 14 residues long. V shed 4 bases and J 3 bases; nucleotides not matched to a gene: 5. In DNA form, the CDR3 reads TGTGCCAGCAGCTATCAGACTAGCGGCTACGAGCAGTACTTC. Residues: CASSYQTSGYEQYF. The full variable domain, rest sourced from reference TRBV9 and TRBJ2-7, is DSGVTQTPKHLITATGQRVTLRCSPRSGDLSVYWYQQSLDQGLQFLIQYYNGEERAKGNILERFSAQQFPDLHSELNLSSLELGDSALYFCASSYQTSGYEQYFGPGTRLTVT.

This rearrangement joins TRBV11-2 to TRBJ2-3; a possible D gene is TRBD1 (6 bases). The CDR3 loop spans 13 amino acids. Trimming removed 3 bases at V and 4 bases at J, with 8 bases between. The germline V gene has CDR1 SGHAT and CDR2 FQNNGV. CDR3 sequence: CASSFEGADTQYF. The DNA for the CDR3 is TGTGCCAGCAGCTTTGAGGGGGCAGATACGCAGTATTTT.